This entry lists 26 T cell receptor beta chains sequenced from one sample in a study of blood T cell repertoires in COVID-19 (TCRdb year 2020). The library was made by the immunoSEQ multiplex PCR assay. Entries here come from immuneACCESS through TCRdb and include only in-frame sequences with V and J called. Some clones fail to appear in such tables; in the studies checked, an unresolved V gene covers under half of the shortfall, and the cause of the remainder is unknown. This sample holds about 410,000 clones; 90% were observed only once. The ten largest clones add up to approximately 0.65% of the sample. Sample: PBMCs or T cells enriched from blood (not recorded which). These receptors came from a man younger than 35 who had recovered from COVID-19.

J is TRBJ1-5 and V is TRBV5-1; no definite D call. CDR3 length: 13 residues. V lost 1 base and J 3 bases, leaving 5 bases between the germline ends. Germline V gene data show CDR1 as SGHRS and CDR2 as YFSETQ. The DNA for the CDR3 is TGCGCCAGCAGCTTGTCCCTCAATCAGCCCCAGCATTTT. Protein: CASSLSLNQPQHF.

The genes are TRBV2 and TRBJ1-1; 7 bases agree with TRBD1. The V and J ends lost 3 bases and 8 bases, in that order; junction bases with no gene match: 6. This CDR3 has 13 amino acids. In germline, CDR1 is SNHLY, CDR2 FYNNEI. Written as DNA, the CDR3 is TGTGCCAGCAGTGACTTGGTCAGGGGGGAAGCTTTCTTT. Amino acids: CASSDLVRGEAFF.

The chain links TRBV7-3 to TRBJ1-1; 8 bases line up with TRBD1. This CDR3 contains 14 residues. V lost 5 bases, J lost 1 base, and 3 bases stayed unmatched. The germline V gene has CDR1 SGHTA and CDR2 FQGTGA. The CDR3 loop reads CASSNGQGNTEAFF. CDR3 sequence (DNA): TGTGCCAGCAGCAACGGACAGGGGAACACTGAAGCTTTCTTT.

The CDR3 reads CASSLVSGSYNSPLHF. In DNA form, the CDR3 reads TGTGCCAGCAGCTTAGTTTCGGGTTCCTATAATTCACCCCTCCACTTT. The chain links TRBV5-8 to TRBJ1-6; D remains unclear. CDR3 length equals 16 residues. CDR1 and CDR2 (germline): SGHTS, YDEGEE. Trimming shortened V by 2 bases and J by 1 base, and 10 bases separated the two germline ends. Together with reference TRBV5-8 and TRBJ1-6, the CDR3 gives the full variable domain: EAGVTQSPTHLIKTRGQQATLRCSPISGHTSVYWYQQALGLGLQFLLWYDEGEERNRGNFPPRFSGRQFPNYSSELNVNALELEDSALYLCASSLVSGSYNSPLHFGNGTRLTVT.

V usage is TRBV2 and J usage is TRBJ1-1, with no clear D. Trimming took off 7 bases at V and 0 bases at J, with 15 bases between the two ends. The germline gives CDR1 SNHLY, CDR2 FYNNEI. The CDR3 loop spans 15 amino acids. The CDR3 region has the DNA TGTGCCAGCACCCGAATGGGCGGGATGAACACTGAAGCTTTCTTT. Its translation is CASTRMGGMNTEAFF.

The J gene is TRBJ2-1, the V gene TRBV29-1; 10 bases match TRBD2. The CDR3 totals 16 residues. V gave up 0 bases and J gave up 3 bases; unmatched junction bases: 5. The germline V gene encodes CDR1 SQVTM and CDR2 ANQGSEA. The CDR3 sequence: CSVEDRLAGVYNEQFF. The CDR3 DNA is TGCAGCGTTGAAGATCGTCTAGCGGGAGTCTACAATGAGCAGTTCTTC.

The rearrangement links TRBV28 to TRBJ2-7; 8 bases map to TRBD2. The length of the CDR3 is 14 residues. CDR1 and CDR2 from the germline V gene are MDHEN and SYDVKM. J gave up 4 bases and V 8 bases, and 10 bases lay outside the gene matches. The CDR3 region has the DNA TGTGCCAGCCGGGAGGGCCTAGCCCTATACGAGCAGTACTTC. Encoded protein: CASREGLALYEQYF.

The chain is built from TRBV3-1 (or the pseudogene TRBV3-2) and TRBJ2-7; D may be TRBD2 (5 bases). Germline CDR1 is LGHDT and CDR2 is YNNKEL (reference sequence). Deletions cut 4 bases from V and 3 bases from J, with 10 bases between. The CDR3 is 13 residues long. This CDR3 is CASSRNGIYEQYF. CDR3 nucleotides: TGTGCCAGCAGCCGCAACGGGATCTACGAGCAGTACTTC.

The rearrangement joins TRBV6-5 to TRBJ2-7, with TRBD2 matching 8 bases. V shed 6 bases and J 0 bases; nucleotides not matched to a gene: 7. CDR1 and CDR2 (germline): MNHEY, SVGAGI. The CDR3 contains 15 residues. CDR3 amino acids: CASSEGLGFSYEQYF. The CDR3 nucleotides read TGTGCCAGCAGCGAGGGACTAGGCTTCTCCTACGAGCAGTACTTC.

J is TRBJ1-2 and V is TRBV5-1, with TRBD1 matching 8 bases. Germline V CDR1 and CDR2: SGHRS, YFSETQ. Trimming took 2 bases from V and 6 from J; bases not matched to a gene: 6. This CDR3 has 14 amino acids. The CDR3 sequence is CASSFQGARHGYTF. The CDR3 nucleotides read TGCGCCAGCAGCTTTCAGGGGGCGAGGCATGGCTACACCTTC.

V is TRBV7-9 and J is TRBJ1-2; 9 bases line up with TRBD1. Germline V gene data show CDR1 as SEHNR and CDR2 as FQNEAQ (reference sequence). The CDR3 totals 16 residues. V lost 6 bases to trimming and J lost 2 bases; unmatched junction nucleotides: 10. The CDR3 spells CASRRTGAAPNYGYTF. CDR3 nucleotide sequence: TGTGCCAGCAGGAGGACAGGGGCCGCCCCAAACTATGGCTACACCTTC.

The rearrangement joins TRBV6-2 or TRBV6-3 to TRBJ1-3, with no clear D. CDR3 length equals 14 residues. V was shortened by 5 bases and J by 4 bases, with 12 bases between the two germline ends. Germline values: CDR1 MNHEY, CDR2 SVGEGT. CDR3 in DNA: TGTGCCAGCAGTCGCGACGGGAGGGGAAACACCATATATTTT. Its translation: CASSRDGRGNTIYF.

This clone was detected only once. The sample carries other DNA sequences with the same CDR3. The chain couples TRBV4-1 to TRBJ1-3; tentatively, D is TRBD1 (5 bases). CDR3 length: 14 amino acids. V was pared by 1 base and J by 2 bases, with 6 bases between. The germline V gene encodes CDR1 MGHRA and CDR2 YSYEKL. CDR3 nucleotide sequence: TGCGCCAGCAGCCAAGGGGGCGCTGGAAACACCATATATTTT. Translation: CASSQGGAGNTIYF.

The CDR3: CASSIGANTIYF. The CDR3 nucleotides are TGTGCCAGTAGTATAGGGGCAAACACCATATATTTT. V and J are TRBV19 and TRBJ1-3; D uncertain. V was shortened by 1 base and J by 6 bases, with 4 bases between the two germline ends. This CDR3 region has 12 residues. Germline CDR1 and CDR2: LNHDA and SQIVND (reference sequence).

The V and J genes are TRBV2 and TRBJ2-5, with D possibly TRBD1 on 5 matching bases. CDR1 and CDR2 from the germline V gene are SNHLY and FYNNEI. CDR3 size: 15 residues. Trimming took 2 bases from V and 0 from J, leaving 10 bases between them. The CDR3 protein is CASSERGLYQETQYF. The CDR3, as DNA: TGTGCCAGCAGTGAAAGGGGTTTGTACCAAGAGACCCAGTACTTC.

The CDR3 loop reads CASTGQGNGYEQYF. Written as DNA, the CDR3 is TGTGCCAGCACCGGACAGGGCAACGGCTACGAGCAGTACTTC. The rearrangement uses TRBV7-9 and TRBJ2-7; 8 bases agree with TRBD1. CDR3 length: 14 amino acids. The germline gives CDR1 SEHNR, CDR2 FQNEAQ (reference sequence). V was pared by 7 bases and J by 3 bases, with 8 bases of the junction left unmatched.

V usage is TRBV5-4 and J usage is TRBJ1-2; tentative D call: TRBD1 (5 bases). Per the germline V gene, CDR1 is SGHNT and CDR2 is YYREEE (reference sequence). This CDR3 is built from 16 residues. Trimming cost V 0 bases and J 3 bases, with 15 bases left between them. The CDR3 region has the DNA TGTGCCAGCAGCTTGGGCGGGGGTGGCGGCTACTATGGCTACACCTTC. Its protein is CASSLGGGGGYYGYTF. The whole variable domain, filled in from reference TRBV5-4 and TRBJ1-2, reads ETGVTQSPTHLIKTRGQQVTLRCSSQSGHNTVSWYQQALGQGPQFIFQYYREEENGRGNFPPRFSGLQFPNYSSELNVNALELDDSALYLCASSLGGGGGYYGYTFGSGTRLTVV.

The chain employs TRBV20-1 and TRBJ2-1; TRBD2 agrees at 7 bases. The CDR3 runs to 14 residues. The J segment lost 1 base and the V segment lost 3 bases, leaving 3 bases of the junction unmatched. In germline, CDR1 is DFQATT, CDR2 SNEGSKA (reference sequence). The CDR3 protein is CSASRSGSYNEQFF. DNA for the CDR3: TGCAGTGCTAGTCGTAGCGGGTCCTACAATGAGCAGTTCTTC.

The J gene is TRBJ1-5, the V gene TRBV6-6, with a tentative D call TRBD1 (5 bases). V was cut by 5 bases and J by 1 base, with 9 bases left in between. The V gene's germline CDR1 is MNHNY and CDR2 SVGAGI (reference sequence). The CDR3 has 14 residues. This CDR3 is CASSLGASNQPQHF. The CDR3 DNA follows: TGTGCCAGCAGTCTAGGGGCGAGCAATCAGCCCCAGCATTTT.

This clone has only a few counts. The rearrangement uses TRBV5-1 and TRBJ1-2; D call uncertain. Trimming took 0 bases from V and 2 from J, leaving 14 bases between them. This CDR3 has 16 residues. Germline lookup yields CDR1 SGHRS and CDR2 YFSETQ. The CDR3 nucleotides read TGCGCCAGCAGCTTGGGCCCCGCAAGGGAGAACTATGGCTACACCTTC. Translated, it gives CASSLGPARENYGYTF.

This chain joins TRBV5-6 and TRBJ1-3; D gene unclear. Trimming took off 0 bases at V and 8 bases at J, with 12 bases between the two ends. The germline CDR1 and CDR2 sequences are SGHDT and YYEEEE. CDR3 length: 14 amino acids. The CDR3 sequence: CASSLASGDYTIYF. CDR3 DNA: TGTGCCAGCAGCTTGGCCTCGGGAGACTACACCATATATTTT.

This chain connects TRBV27 to TRBJ2-1; 14 positions match TRBD2. Germline CDR1 and CDR2: MNHEY and SMNVEV (reference sequence). V was clipped by 5 bases and J by 7 bases; unmatched bases: 4. The CDR3 contains 15 residues. CDR3 amino acids: CASSHGTSGRNEQFF. CDR3 DNA sequence: TGTGCCAGCAGTCACGGGACTAGCGGGAGAAATGAGCAGTTCTTC.

The genes are TRBV6-1 and TRBJ1-4; the D gene is possibly TRBD1 (5 bases). The germline V and J ends were trimmed by 4 bases and 8 bases, with 20 bases remaining between them. The CDR3 runs to 16 residues. Germline V gives CDR1 MNHNS, CDR2 SASEGT. The CDR3 spells CASSGLDTRVKEKLFF. The CDR3 nucleotides are TGTGCCAGCAGTGGTCTGGACACCCGCGTTAAGGAAAAACTGTTTTTT.

The chain combines TRBV7-2 with TRBJ1-4; 7 bases are shared with TRBD1. CDR1 is SGHTA and CDR2 is FQGNSA in the germline V gene. Trimming took 4 bases from V and 2 from J; bases not matched to a gene: 7. The CDR3 is 16 residues long. The CDR3 sequence: CASSSRGLVTNEKLFF. CDR3 DNA: TGTGCCAGCAGCTCTAGGGGGCTTGTCACTAATGAAAAACTGTTTTTT. The full variable domain, rest sourced from reference TRBV7-2 and TRBJ1-4, is GAGVSQSPSNKVTEKGKDVELRCDPISGHTALYWYRQSLGQGLEFLIYFQGNSAPDKSGLPSDRFSAERTGGSVSTLTIQRTQQEDSAVYLCASSSRGLVTNEKLFFGSGTQLSVL.

There are a few counts of this clone. The rearrangement joins TRBV7-9 to TRBJ2-1; 8 positions match TRBD2. This CDR3 contains 12 residues. Germline assignment: CDR1 SEHNR and CDR2 FQNEAQ (reference sequence). V was pared by 5 bases and J by 10 bases, with 4 bases of the junction left unmatched. DNA for the CDR3: TGTGCCAGCAGCGCGGGGGGCGGAGAGCAGTTCTTC. Translated: CASSAGGGEQFF.

This clone was recorded once. CDR3 nucleotide sequence: TGTGCCAGCAGTTCCGGACAGCTTAATAACTATGGCTACACCTTC. It yields the protein CASSSGQLNNYGYTF. This sequence joins TRBV27 and TRBJ1-2; the D gene is possibly TRBD1 (6 bases). Trimming shortened V by 4 bases and J by 1 base, and 13 bases separated the two germline ends. Germline CDR1 MNHEY, CDR2 SMNVEV (reference sequence). CDR3 length: 15 amino acids.